This entry lists 28 T cell receptor beta chains sequenced from one sample in a study of cytotoxic CD8 clonotypes in ibrutinib-treated CLL (dated by TCRdb to 2020 to 2023). Receptor libraries were prepared by the immunoSEQ multiplex PCR assay. Drawn from immuneACCESS, this table holds only the in-frame rearrangements with V and J called that TCRdb kept. Clones are partly lost; checked studies trace under half to an unresolved V gene and leave the rest unexplained. The sample table records about 200,000 clones; 65% to 80% of these occur just once. More than 4.5% of the sample goes to the ten largest clones. Interpreted using the paper, the time point label stands for: approximately twelve months on ibrutinib. Material: PBMCs, obtained after 12 months of ibrutinib treatment. The source is a human donor with chronic lymphocytic leukemia.

The chain has TRBV18 and TRBJ1-3, with D hard to call. The germline CDR1 and CDR2 sequences are KGHSH and LQKENI. V lost 4 bases and J 3 bases, leaving 16 bases between the germline ends. This CDR3 is built from 16 residues. In DNA form, the CDR3 reads TGTGCCAGCTCACACCAGAACCCCCGGGGTGGAAACACCATATATTTT. Protein product: CASSHQNPRGGNTIYF. Combining the CDR3 with reference TRBV18 and TRBJ1-3 gives the whole variable domain NAGVMQNPRHLVRRRGQEARLRCSPMKGHSHVYWYRQLPEEGLKFMVYLQKENIIDESGMPKERFSAEFPKEGPSILRIQQVVRGDSAAYFCASSHQNPRGGNTIYFGEGSWLTVV.

The chain is built from TRBV4-1 and TRBJ2-5; 10 positions agree with TRBD2. This CDR3 is built from 15 residues. Trimming cost V 1 base and J 5 bases; bases outside gene matches: 4. CDR1 and CDR2 from the germline V gene are MGHRA and YSYEKL. The CDR3 DNA sequence: TGCGCCAGCAGCCAAGCGGGTAGCGGGGGGGAGACCCAGTACTTC. The encoded protein is CASSQAGSGGETQYF.

This chain connects TRBV5-1 to TRBJ1-4; D gene uncertain. V lost 5 bases, J lost 5 bases, and 13 bases lay in between. Per the germline V gene, CDR1 is SGHRS and CDR2 is YFSETQ. This CDR3 is 14 amino acids long. The CDR3: CASRPRTGNEKLFF. CDR3 DNA: TGCGCCAGCAGACCCCGGACCGGCAATGAAAAACTGTTTTTT.

The genes are TRBV9 and TRBJ2-5; 13 bases align to TRBD2. V shed 4 bases, J shed 4 bases, and the junction held 7 bases outside the gene matches. Per germline, CDR1 SGDLS and CDR2 YYNGEE. The CDR3 spans 16 residues. The DNA for the CDR3 is TGTGCCAGCAGCCCCCAGACTAGCGGGAGGATAGAGACCCAGTACTTC. Its protein is CASSPQTSGRIETQYF.

The chain links TRBV7-3 to TRBJ1-5; the D is unclear. The V end was cut by 0 bases, the J end by 4 bases, with 7 bases between. CDR1 and CDR2 (germline): SGHTA, FQGTGA. CDR3 size: 14 residues. This CDR3 is CASSLTPGNQPQHF. In DNA, the CDR3 is TGTGCCAGCAGCTTAACGCCCGGGAATCAGCCCCAGCATTTT.

The sample holds one count of this clone. This rearrangement joins TRBV29-1 to TRBJ1-2; 9 nucleotides agree with TRBD1. Germline loops: CDR1 SQVTM, CDR2 ANQGSEA. Unmatched junction bases numbered 16, after V lost 1 base and J lost 4 bases. The CDR3 is made up of 18 amino acids. Written as DNA, the CDR3 is TGCAGCGTTGAAGCCGCCGGACAGGGGATCCATTTGGGCTATGGCTACACCTTC. This codes for CSVEAAGQGIHLGYGYTF.

The chain employs TRBV28 and TRBJ1-4, with D hard to call. This CDR3 has 13 amino acids. V lost 10 bases, J lost 3 bases, and 12 bases lay in between. Germline values: CDR1 MDHEN, CDR2 SYDVKM. Here the CDR3 DNA reads TGTGCCACGTATGGAGGGCCTAATGAAAAACTGTTTTTT. Its translation is CATYGGPNEKLFF.

In its sample, this clone was seen a few times. The V and J genes are TRBV30 and TRBJ1-3, with D perhaps matching TRBD1 (5 bases). Trimming took 3 bases from V and 7 from J, leaving 22 bases between them. The V gene's germline CDR1 is GTSNPN and CDR2 SVGIG (reference sequence). This CDR3 comprises 16 residues. For the CDR3, the DNA is TGTGCCTGGAGGGACTGGGACGGCCAAGCGCATAACACCATATATTTT. This sequence encodes CAWRDWDGQAHNTIYF. The variable domain in full, completed from reference TRBV30 and TRBJ1-3, reads SQTIHQWPATLVQPVGSPLSLECTVEGTSNPNLYWYRQAAGRGLQLLFYSVGIGQISSEVPQNLSASRPQDRQFILSSKKLLLSDSGFYLCAWRDWDGQAHNTIYFGEGSWLTVV.

The rearrangement joins TRBV2 to TRBJ1-1; 7 nucleotides agree with TRBD1. Unmatched junction bases numbered 7, after V lost 6 bases and J lost 0 bases. This CDR3 comprises 15 residues. Germline V CDR1 and CDR2: SNHLY, FYNNEI. The CDR3: CASRHEGQMNTEAFF. CDR3 in DNA: TGTGCCAGCAGACACGAGGGACAGATGAACACTGAAGCTTTCTTT.

The chain employs TRBV18 and TRBJ1-6; D remains ambiguous. Deletions cut 3 bases from V and 7 bases from J, with 7 bases between. This CDR3 has 13 residues. Germline-derived CDR1 and CDR2 are KGHSH and LQKENI. In DNA, the CDR3 is TGTGCCAGCTCACCCGGAGGGAATTCACCCCTCCACTTT. Its protein is CASSPGGNSPLHF.

The rearrangement uses TRBV11-2 and TRBJ2-7; no clear D gene. The V end lost 4 bases, the J end lost 5 bases, and 18 bases lay between the germline ends. CDR3 length equals 15 residues. Germline CDR1 is SGHAT and CDR2 is FQNNGV. The CDR3 nucleotides read TGTGCCAGCAGCTCGCCGCTCTCGGAGTCCCACGAGCAGTACTTC. Encoded protein: CASSSPLSESHEQYF.

The chain has TRBV10-2 and TRBJ1-4, with a tentative D call TRBD1 (6 bases). This CDR3 contains 13 residues. Trimming took 6 bases from V and 7 from J, leaving 12 bases between them. CDR1 and CDR2 (germline): WSHSY, SAAADI. The CDR3 is CASRHREGEKLFF. In DNA, the CDR3 is TGCGCCAGCAGGCACAGGGAAGGTGAAAAACTGTTTTTT.

The chain has TRBV30 and TRBJ1-3, with a tentative D call TRBD1 (5 bases). The V end lost 5 bases, the J end lost 0 bases, and 17 bases lay between the germline ends. The CDR3 runs to 16 residues. Germline CDR1 reads GTSNPN; CDR2 reads SVGIG (reference sequence). The CDR3 DNA is TGTGCCTGGGTTACAGGACTGCTCCTCTCTGGAAACACCATATATTTT. It yields the protein CAWVTGLLLSGNTIYF.

As to this clone: The same CDR3 also results from other DNA sequences found in this sample. The rearrangement links TRBV6-5 to TRBJ1-5, with D uncertain. Deletions cut 2 bases from V and 3 bases from J, with 5 bases between. The germline V gene encodes CDR1 MNHEY and CDR2 SVGAGI. CDR3 length equals 13 residues. The CDR3 DNA reads as TGTGCCAGCAGTTACAGTCACAATCAGCCCCAGCATTTT. It specifies CASSYSHNQPQHF.

The chain is built from TRBV5-4 and TRBJ2-2, with TRBD2 identical over 13 bases. This CDR3 contains 18 residues. Germline CDR1 SGHNT, CDR2 YYREEE (reference sequence). V dropped 0 bases and J dropped 3; count of bases not matched to a gene: 5. The CDR3 region is CASSLGGLAGVYTGELFF. The CDR3 nucleotides read TGTGCCAGCAGCTTGGGAGGACTAGCGGGAGTTTACACCGGGGAGCTGTTTTTT.

The chain joins TRBV28 to TRBJ2-7, with 9 nucleotides matching TRBD2. The CDR3 runs 15 residues. Germline-derived CDR1 and CDR2 are MDHEN and SYDVKM. Trimming removed 4 bases from V and 6 bases from J; junction bases left unmatched: 10. The CDR3 sequence: CASSWRGLAGSEQYF. Written as DNA, the CDR3 is TGTGCCAGCAGTTGGAGGGGACTAGCCGGTAGCGAGCAGTACTTC.

The rearrangement links TRBV19 to TRBJ2-3; 12 bases map to TRBD2. Germline-derived CDR1 and CDR2 are LNHDA and SQIVND (reference sequence). The J segment lost 2 bases and the V segment lost 5 bases, leaving 8 bases of the junction unmatched. CDR3 length: 17 amino acids. In DNA form, the CDR3 reads TGTGCCAGTAGTCCATTACTAGCGGGGGGTTACACAGATACGCAGTATTTT. It codes for CASSPLLAGGYTDTQYF.

The chain links TRBV7-2 to TRBJ2-7; 7 nucleotides match TRBD1. The ends lost 5 bases at V and 2 bases at J; junction bases unmatched: 9. This CDR3 is 15 amino acids long. Germline CDR1 is SGHTA and CDR2 is FQGNSA. CDR3 sequence (DNA): TGTGCCAGCAGCCCCACGACAGGGACCCCCTACGAGCAGTACTTC. Protein: CASSPTTGTPYEQYF.

The chain joins TRBV10-3 to TRBJ1-4; D uncertain. CDR3 length equals 14 residues. V lost 0 bases to trimming and J lost 8 bases, with 10 bases between them. Per germline, CDR1 ENHRY and CDR2 SYGVKD. CDR3 DNA: TGTGCCATCAGTGAGTCAGGGTTAGGCGAAAAACTGTTTTTT. Translation: CAISESGLGEKLFF.

The chain recombines TRBV30 with TRBJ2-1, with TRBD2 identical over 9 bases. CDR1 is GTSNPN, CDR2 SVGIG, per germline (reference sequence). The CDR3 spans 14 residues. V gave up 5 bases and J gave up 7 bases; unmatched junction bases: 9. The CDR3 DNA is TGTGCCTGGTGGGGCGGGAGGGGTTTAAATGAGCAGTTCTTC. Its protein is CAWWGGRGLNEQFF. Combining the CDR3 with reference TRBV30 and TRBJ2-1 gives the whole variable domain SQTIHQWPATLVQPVGSPLSLECTVEGTSNPNLYWYRQAAGRGLQLLFYSVGIGQISSEVPQNLSASRPQDRQFILSSKKLLLSDSGFYLCAWWGGRGLNEQFFGPGTRLTVL.

CDR3 sequence reads: CASSTGHGRNTGELFF. DNA of the CDR3: TGCGCCAGCAGCACAGGCCACGGTAGAAACACCGGGGAGCTGTTTTTT. The V gene is TRBV5-1, the J gene TRBJ2-2, with a weak D call TRBD1 (5 bases). This CDR3 spans 16 amino acids. V was trimmed by 4 bases and J by 2 bases, leaving 15 bases between them. Germline-derived CDR1 and CDR2 are SGHRS and YFSETQ.

The chain has TRBV19 and TRBJ1-3; a weak D match, TRBD1 (5 bases). This CDR3 is 14 amino acids long. With 4 bases removed from V and 2 bases from J, the gap between germline ends came to 9 bases. Germline loops: CDR1 LNHDA, CDR2 SQIVND (reference sequence). CDR3 sequence: CASSTRQPGNTIYF. In nucleotides, the CDR3 is TGTGCCAGTAGTACCCGACAGCCTGGAAACACCATATATTTT.

This clone was recorded a few times. The CDR3 bases are TGTGCCAGCAGTTACGGGCCAGGTGTCGAAAAACTGTTTTTT. It specifies CASSYGPGVEKLFF. The gene calls are TRBV6-5 and TRBJ1-4; no clear D gene. The CDR3 loop spans 14 amino acids. The V gene's germline CDR1 is MNHEY and CDR2 SVGAGI. V was pared by 2 bases and J by 8 bases, with 12 bases between.

The CDR3 protein is CASSIGGSGQPQHF. The CDR3 DNA reads TGTGCCAGTAGTATCGGGGGATCGGGGCAGCCCCAGCATTTT. This chain uses TRBV19 with TRBJ1-5; maybe TRBD1 (5 bases). Trimming took 3 bases from V and 7 from J, leaving 13 bases between them. CDR1 is LNHDA and CDR2 is SQIVND in the germline V gene (reference sequence). This CDR3 comprises 14 residues. The whole variable domain, remainder taken from reference TRBV19 and TRBJ1-5, is DGGITQSPKYLFRKEGQNVTLSCEQNLNHDAMYWYRQDPGQGLRLIYYSQIVNDFQKGDIAEGYSVSREKKESFPLTVTSAQKNPTAFYLCASSIGGSGQPQHFGDGTRLSIL.

This clone occurred a few times. The J gene is TRBJ1-6, the V gene TRBV10-1; the D is unclear. The CDR3 consists of 12 residues. Germline CDR1 and CDR2: WNHNN and SYGVQD (reference sequence). Deletions cut 7 bases from V and 5 bases from J, with 6 bases between. CDR3 sequence: CASNTDNSPLHF. CDR3 nucleotide sequence: TGCGCCAGCAACACAGATAATTCACCCCTCCACTTT.

The rearrangement links TRBV6-5 to TRBJ2-1; no reliable D call. V was pared by 4 bases and J by 2 bases, with 3 bases between. This CDR3 region has 12 residues. Germline V gene lookup returns CDR1 MNHEY and CDR2 SVGAGI. The CDR3 loop is CASSSTYNEQFF. In DNA, the CDR3 is TGTGCCAGCAGTTCGACCTACAATGAGCAGTTCTTC.

This clone was detected only a few times. The V and J genes are TRBV7-8 and TRBJ1-1; 9 bases fit TRBD1. V shed 4 bases and J 6 bases; nucleotides not matched to a gene: 6. Germline V CDR1 and CDR2: SGHVS, FQNEAQ. CDR3 length equals 14 residues. The CDR3 sequence is CASSSRQGGPEAFF. The CDR3 region has the DNA TGTGCCAGCAGCTCCCGACAGGGGGGGCCTGAAGCTTTCTTT.

J is TRBJ1-1 and V is TRBV10-1; weak D call: TRBD1 (5 bases). V was pared by 3 bases and J by 5 bases, with 16 bases between. CDR1 and CDR2 (germline): WNHNN, SYGVQD (reference sequence). The CDR3 contains 15 residues. The DNA of the CDR3 is TGCGCCAGCAGTGAAGGGGCACGGGTGGGGACTGAAGCTTTCTTT. It encodes CASSEGARVGTEAFF.